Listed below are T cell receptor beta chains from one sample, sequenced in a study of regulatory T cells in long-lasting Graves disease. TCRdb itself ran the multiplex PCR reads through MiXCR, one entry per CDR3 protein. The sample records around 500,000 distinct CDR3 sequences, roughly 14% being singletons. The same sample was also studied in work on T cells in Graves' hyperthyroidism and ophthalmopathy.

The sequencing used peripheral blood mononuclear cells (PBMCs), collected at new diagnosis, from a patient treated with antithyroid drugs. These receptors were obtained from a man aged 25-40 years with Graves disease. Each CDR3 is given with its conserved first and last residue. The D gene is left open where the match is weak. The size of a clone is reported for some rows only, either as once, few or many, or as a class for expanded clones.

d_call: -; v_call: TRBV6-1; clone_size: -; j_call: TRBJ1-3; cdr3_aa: CASKGGTDYPSGNTIYF; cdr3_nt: TGTGCCAGCAAAGGAGGGACCGATTACCCATCTGGAAACACCATATATTTT
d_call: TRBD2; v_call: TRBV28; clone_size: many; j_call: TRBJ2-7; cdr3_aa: CASSLVASGRVSYEQYF; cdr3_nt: TGTGCCAGCAGTTTGGTGGCTAGCGGGAGGGTTTCCTACGAGCAGTACTTC
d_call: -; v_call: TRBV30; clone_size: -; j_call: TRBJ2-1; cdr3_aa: CAVRRDLFHEQFF; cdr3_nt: TGTGCCGTGAGGCGGGACTTGTTCCATGAGCAGTTCTTC
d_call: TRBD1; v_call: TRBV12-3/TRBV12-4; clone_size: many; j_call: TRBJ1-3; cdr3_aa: CASSQDRAGNTIYF; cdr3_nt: TGTGCCAGCAGTCAAGACAGGGCTGGAAACACCATATATTTT
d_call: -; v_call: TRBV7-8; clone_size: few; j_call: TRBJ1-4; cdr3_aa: CASSFKALTREKLFF; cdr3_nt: TGTGCCAGCAGCTTTAAGGCCTTGACGAGGGAAAAACTGTTTTTT
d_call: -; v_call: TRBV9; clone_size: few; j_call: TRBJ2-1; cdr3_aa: CASSVVAYSDEQFF; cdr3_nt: TGTGCCAGCAGCGTAGTTGCTTATTCGGATGAGCAGTTCTTC
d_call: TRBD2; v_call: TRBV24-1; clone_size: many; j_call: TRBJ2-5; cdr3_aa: CATSGSRGGLAGETQYF; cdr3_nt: TGTGCCACCAGTGGAAGCCGGGGAGGGTTAGCCGGGGAGACCCAGTACTTC
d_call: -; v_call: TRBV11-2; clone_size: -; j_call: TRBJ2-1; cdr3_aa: CASSYGIRSYNEQFF; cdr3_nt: TGTGCCAGCAGCTACGGAATAAGGTCCTACAATGAGCAGTTCTTC
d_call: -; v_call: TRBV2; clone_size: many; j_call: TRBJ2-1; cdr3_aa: CASRGDRSSYNEQFF; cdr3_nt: TGTGCCAGCAGAGGCGACAGGAGCTCCTACAATGAGCAGTTCTTC
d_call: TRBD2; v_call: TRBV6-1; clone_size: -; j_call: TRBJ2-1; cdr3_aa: CASKTSGGGQFF; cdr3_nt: TGTGCCAGCAAAACTAGCGGGGGGGGGCAGTTCTTC
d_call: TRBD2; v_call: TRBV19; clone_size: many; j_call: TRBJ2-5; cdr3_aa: CASTTSGGETQYF; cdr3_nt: TGTGCCAGCACGACTAGCGGGGGAGAGACCCAGTACTTC
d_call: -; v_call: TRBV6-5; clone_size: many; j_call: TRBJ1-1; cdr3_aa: CASSYGRLNTEAFF; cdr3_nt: TGTGCCAGCAGTTACGGCCGTCTGAACACTGAAGCTTTCTTT
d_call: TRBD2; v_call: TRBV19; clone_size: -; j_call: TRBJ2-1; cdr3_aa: CASSIVVGAGTYNEQFF; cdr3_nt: TGTGCCAGTAGTATAGTGGTCGGAGCGGGAACCTACAATGAGCAGTTCTTC
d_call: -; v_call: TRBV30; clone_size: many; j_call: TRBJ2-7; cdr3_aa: CAWSPWTTRSYEQYF; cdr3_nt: TGTGCCTGGAGTCCTTGGACAACCAGGTCCTACGAGCAGTACTTC
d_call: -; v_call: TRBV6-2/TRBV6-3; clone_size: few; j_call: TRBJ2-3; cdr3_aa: CASRLTDRVADTQYF; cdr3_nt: TGTGCCAGCAGACTAACTGACAGAGTCGCAGATACGCAGTATTTT
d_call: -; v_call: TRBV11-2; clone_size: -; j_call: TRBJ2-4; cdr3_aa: CASRSGVAKNIQYF; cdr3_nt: TGTGCCAGCAGGTCGGGAGTAGCCAAAAACATTCAGTACTTC
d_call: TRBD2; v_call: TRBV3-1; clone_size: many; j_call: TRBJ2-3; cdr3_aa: CASSHGTSPDTQYF; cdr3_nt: TGTGCCAGCAGCCACGGGACTAGTCCAGATACGCAGTATTTT
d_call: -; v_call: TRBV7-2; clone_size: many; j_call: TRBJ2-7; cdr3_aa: CASSLALGQYF; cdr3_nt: TGTGCCAGCAGCTTGGCCCTCGGGCAGTACTTC
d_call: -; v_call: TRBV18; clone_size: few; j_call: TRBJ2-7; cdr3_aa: CASSPGYDREQHF; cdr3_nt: TGTGCCAGCTCACCGGGGTACGACCGCGAGCAGCACTTC
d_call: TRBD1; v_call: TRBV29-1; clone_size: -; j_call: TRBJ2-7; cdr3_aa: CSGRDSLSYEQYF; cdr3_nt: TGCAGCGGCCGGGACAGTCTTTCCTACGAGCAGTACTTC
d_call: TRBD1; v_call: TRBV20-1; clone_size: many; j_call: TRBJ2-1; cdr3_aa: CSATGTDTYNEQFF; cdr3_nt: TGCAGTGCAACCGGGACAGACACCTACAATGAGCAGTTCTTC
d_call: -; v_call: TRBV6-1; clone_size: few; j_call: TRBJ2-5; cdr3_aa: CATRTDALETQYF; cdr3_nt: TGTGCCACCCGGACAGACGCTCTGGAGACCCAGTACTTC
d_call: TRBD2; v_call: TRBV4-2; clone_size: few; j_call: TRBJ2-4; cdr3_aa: CASSQDGGIAKNIQYF; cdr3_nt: TGTGCCAGCAGCCAAGACGGGGGGATAGCCAAAAACATTCAGTACTTC
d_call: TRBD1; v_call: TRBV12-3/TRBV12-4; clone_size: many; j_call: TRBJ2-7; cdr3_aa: CAGSLRGDRKIYEQYF; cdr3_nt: TGTGCCGGCAGTTTAAGAGGGGACAGGAAGATCTACGAGCAGTACTTC
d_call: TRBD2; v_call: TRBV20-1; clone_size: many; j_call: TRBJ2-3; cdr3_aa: CSAASGRDVTDTQYF; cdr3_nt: TGCAGTGCCGCTAGCGGGAGGGATGTGACAGATACGCAGTATTTT
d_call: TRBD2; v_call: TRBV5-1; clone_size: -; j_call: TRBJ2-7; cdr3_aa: CASRSFGRATYEQCF; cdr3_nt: TGCGCCAGCAGATCCTTCGGGAGGGCAACCTACGAGCAGTGCTTC
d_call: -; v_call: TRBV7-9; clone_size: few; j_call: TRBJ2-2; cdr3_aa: CASSLRLVAGELFF; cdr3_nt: TGTGCCAGCAGCTTACGGCTAGTGGCCGGGGAGCTGTTTTTT
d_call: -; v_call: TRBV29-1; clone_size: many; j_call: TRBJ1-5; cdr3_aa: CSISGADNQPQHF; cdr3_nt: TGCAGCATAAGTGGGGCCGACAATCAGCCCCAGCATTTT
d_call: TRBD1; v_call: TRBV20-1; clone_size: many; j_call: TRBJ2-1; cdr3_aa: CSAREAGGSNEQFF; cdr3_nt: TGCAGTGCTAGAGAGGCAGGGGGAAGTAATGAGCAGTTCTTC